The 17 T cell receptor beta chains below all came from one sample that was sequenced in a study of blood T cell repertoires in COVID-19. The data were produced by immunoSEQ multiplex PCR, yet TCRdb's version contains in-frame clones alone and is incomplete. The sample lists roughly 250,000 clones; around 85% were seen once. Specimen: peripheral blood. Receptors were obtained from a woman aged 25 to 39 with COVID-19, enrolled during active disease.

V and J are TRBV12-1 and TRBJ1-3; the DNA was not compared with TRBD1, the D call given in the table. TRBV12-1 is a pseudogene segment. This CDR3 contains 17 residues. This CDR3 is CASSPRNDRALGNTIYF. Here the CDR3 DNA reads TGTGCCAGCAGCCCCAGAAACGACAGGGCTCTGGGAAACACCATATATTTT.

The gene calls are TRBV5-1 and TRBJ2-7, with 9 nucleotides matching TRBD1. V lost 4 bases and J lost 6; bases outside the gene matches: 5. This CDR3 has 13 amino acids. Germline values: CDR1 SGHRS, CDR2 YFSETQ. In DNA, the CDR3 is TGCGCCAGCAGCCAAGGGACAGGGTTCGAGCAGTACTTC. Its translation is CASSQGTGFEQYF.

The CDR3 sequence is CASSLVAGGVRELFF. In DNA, the CDR3 is TGTGCCAGCAGCCTCGTAGCGGGGGGGGTGAGGGAGCTGTTTTTT. The chain combines TRBV28 with TRBJ2-2, with 11 bases that match TRBD2. V dropped 6 bases and J dropped 9; count of bases not matched to a gene: 9. Per the germline V gene, CDR1 is MDHEN and CDR2 is SYDVKM. The CDR3 spans 15 residues.

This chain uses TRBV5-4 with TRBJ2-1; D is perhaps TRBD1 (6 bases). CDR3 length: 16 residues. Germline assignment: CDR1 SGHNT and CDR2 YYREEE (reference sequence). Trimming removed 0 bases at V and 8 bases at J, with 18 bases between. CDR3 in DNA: TGTGCCAGCAGCTTGGCGCCTTTTGGACAGAGCGATGAGCAGTTCTTC. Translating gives CASSLAPFGQSDEQFF.

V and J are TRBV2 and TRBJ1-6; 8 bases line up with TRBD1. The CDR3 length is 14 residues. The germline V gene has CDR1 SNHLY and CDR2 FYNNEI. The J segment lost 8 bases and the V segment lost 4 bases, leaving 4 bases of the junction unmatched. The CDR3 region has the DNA TGTGCCAGCAGTGTTCAGGGGGCGGATTCACCCCTCCACTTT. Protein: CASSVQGADSPLHF.

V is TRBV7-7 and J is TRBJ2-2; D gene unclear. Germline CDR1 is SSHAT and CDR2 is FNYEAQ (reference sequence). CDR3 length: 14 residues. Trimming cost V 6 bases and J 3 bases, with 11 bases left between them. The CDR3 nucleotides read TGTGCCAGCAGTTACCAACTGGACACCGGGGAGCTGTTTTTT. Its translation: CASSYQLDTGELFF.

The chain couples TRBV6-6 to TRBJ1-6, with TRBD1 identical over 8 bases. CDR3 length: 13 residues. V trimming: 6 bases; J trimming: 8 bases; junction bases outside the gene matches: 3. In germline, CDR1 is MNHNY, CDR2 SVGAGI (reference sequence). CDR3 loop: CASSPTGDSPLHF. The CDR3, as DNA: TGTGCCAGCAGCCCGACAGGGGATTCACCCCTCCACTTT.

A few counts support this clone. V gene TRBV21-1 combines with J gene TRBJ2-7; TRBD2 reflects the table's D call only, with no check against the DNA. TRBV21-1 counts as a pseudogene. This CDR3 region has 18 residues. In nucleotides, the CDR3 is TGTGCCAGCAGCAAAGGTATTTGTGGGGAGGGAAGCTCCTACGAGCAGTACTTC. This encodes CASSKGICGEGSSYEQYF.

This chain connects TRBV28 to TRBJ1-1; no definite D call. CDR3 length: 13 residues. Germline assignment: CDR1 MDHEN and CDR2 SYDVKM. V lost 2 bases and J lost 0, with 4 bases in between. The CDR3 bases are TGTGCCAGCAGTTTAGTAGTGAACACTGAAGCTTTCTTT. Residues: CASSLVVNTEAFF.

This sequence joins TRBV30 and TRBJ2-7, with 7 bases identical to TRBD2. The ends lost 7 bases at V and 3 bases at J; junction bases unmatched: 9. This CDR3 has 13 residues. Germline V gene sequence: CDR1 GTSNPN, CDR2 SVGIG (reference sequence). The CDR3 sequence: CAFGEGLFYEQYF. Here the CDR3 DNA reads TGTGCCTTCGGGGAGGGGCTGTTCTACGAGCAGTACTTC.

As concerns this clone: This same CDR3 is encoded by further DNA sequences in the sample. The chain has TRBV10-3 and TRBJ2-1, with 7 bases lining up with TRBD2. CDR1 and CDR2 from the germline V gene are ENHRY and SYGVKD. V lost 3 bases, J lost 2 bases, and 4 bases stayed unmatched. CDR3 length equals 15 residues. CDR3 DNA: TGTGCCATCAGTGATGGGGGGGGTGCCTACAATGAGCAGTTCTTC. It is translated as CAISDGGGAYNEQFF.

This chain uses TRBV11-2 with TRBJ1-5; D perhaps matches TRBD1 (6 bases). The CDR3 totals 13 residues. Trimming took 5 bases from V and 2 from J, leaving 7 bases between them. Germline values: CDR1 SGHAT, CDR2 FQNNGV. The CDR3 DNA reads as TGTGCCAGCAGCCGACAGGGCAATCAGCCCCAGCATTTT. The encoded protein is CASSRQGNQPQHF.

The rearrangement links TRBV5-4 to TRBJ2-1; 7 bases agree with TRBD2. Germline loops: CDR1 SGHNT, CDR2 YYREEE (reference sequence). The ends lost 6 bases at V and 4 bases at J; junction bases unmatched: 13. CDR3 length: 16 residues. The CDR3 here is CASTGPRGGGYNEQFF. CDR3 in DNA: TGTGCCAGCACCGGGCCGCGTGGGGGAGGGTACAATGAGCAGTTCTTC.

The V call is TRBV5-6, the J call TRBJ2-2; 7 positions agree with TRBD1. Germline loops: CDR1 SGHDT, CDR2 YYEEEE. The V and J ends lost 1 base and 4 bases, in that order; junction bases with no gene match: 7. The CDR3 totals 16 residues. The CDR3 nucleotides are TGTGCCAGCAGCTTGTGGTCGACAGGGACCACCGGGGAGCTGTTTTTT. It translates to CASSLWSTGTTGELFF.

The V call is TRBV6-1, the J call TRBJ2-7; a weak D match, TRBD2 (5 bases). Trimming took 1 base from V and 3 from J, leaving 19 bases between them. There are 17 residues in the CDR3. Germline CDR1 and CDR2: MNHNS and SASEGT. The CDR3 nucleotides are TGTGCCAGCAGTGAAGGCACGGACTGGCAAACGAGCTACGAGCAGTACTTC. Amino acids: CASSEGTDWQTSYEQYF.

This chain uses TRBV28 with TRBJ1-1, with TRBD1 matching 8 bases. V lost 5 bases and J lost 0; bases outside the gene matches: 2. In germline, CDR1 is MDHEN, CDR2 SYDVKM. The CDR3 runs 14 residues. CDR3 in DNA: TGTGCCAGCAGTGGGGGACAGGTGAACACTGAAGCTTTCTTT. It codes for CASSGGQVNTEAFF.

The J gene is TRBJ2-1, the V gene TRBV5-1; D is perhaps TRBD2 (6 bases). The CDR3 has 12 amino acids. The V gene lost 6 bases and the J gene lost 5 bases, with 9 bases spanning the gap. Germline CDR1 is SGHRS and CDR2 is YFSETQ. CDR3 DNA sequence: TGCGCCAGCAATCCGGGGGACAATGAGCAGTTCTTC. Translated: CASNPGDNEQFF.